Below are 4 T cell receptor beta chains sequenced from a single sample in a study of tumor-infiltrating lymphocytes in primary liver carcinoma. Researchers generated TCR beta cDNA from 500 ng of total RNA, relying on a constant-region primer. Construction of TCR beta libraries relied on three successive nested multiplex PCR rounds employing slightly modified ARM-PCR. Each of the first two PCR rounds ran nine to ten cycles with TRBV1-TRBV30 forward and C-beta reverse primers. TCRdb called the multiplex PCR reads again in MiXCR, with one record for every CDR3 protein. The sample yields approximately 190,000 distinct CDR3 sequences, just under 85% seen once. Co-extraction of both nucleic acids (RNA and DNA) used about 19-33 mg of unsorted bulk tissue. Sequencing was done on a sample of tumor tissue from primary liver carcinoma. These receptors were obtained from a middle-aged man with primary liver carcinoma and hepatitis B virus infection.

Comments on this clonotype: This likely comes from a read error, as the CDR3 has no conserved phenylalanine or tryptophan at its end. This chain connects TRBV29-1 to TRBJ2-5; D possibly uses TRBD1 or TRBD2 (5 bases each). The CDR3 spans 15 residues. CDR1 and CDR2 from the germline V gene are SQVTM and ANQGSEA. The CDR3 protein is CSIEADMGRAETQYI. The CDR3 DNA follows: TGCAGCATTGAAGCGGACATGGGGCGAGCAGAGACCCAGTACATC.

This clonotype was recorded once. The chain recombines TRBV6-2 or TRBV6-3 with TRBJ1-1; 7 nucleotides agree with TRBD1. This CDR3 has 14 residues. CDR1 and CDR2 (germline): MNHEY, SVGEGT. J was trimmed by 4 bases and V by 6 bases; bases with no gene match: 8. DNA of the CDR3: TGTGCCAGCAGATTGACAGGGCTGAGCACTGAAGCTTTCTTT. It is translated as CASRLTGLSTEAFF.

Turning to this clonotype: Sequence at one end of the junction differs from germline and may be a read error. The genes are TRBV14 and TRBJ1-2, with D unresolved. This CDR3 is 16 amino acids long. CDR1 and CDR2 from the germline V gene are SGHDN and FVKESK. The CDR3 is CASSQVNPPWVNGYTF. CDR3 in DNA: TGTGCCAGCAGCCAAGTTAACCCCCCGTGGGTAAATGGTTACACCTTC.

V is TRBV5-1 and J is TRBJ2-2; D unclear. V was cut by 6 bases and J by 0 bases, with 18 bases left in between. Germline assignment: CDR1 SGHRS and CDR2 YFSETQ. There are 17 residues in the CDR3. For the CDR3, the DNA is TGCGCCAGCATCGCCCACCTGGGCGGAACGAACACCGGGGAGCTGTTTTTT. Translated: CASIAHLGGTNTGELFF. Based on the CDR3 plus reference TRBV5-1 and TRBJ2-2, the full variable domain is KAGVTQTPRYLIKTRGQQVTLSCSPISGHRSVSWYQQTPGQGLQFLFEYFSETQRNKGNFPGRFSGRQFSNSRSEMNVSTLELGDSALYLCASIAHLGGTNTGELFFGEGSRLTVL.